This T cell receptor beta chain was sequenced for a study of cytomegalovirus exposure and HLA in healthy donors. The study's findings and limits: According to a later analysis, donors in an Asian-associated ancestry cluster reportedly had fewer N-insertions than the roughly 720-donor mean. Later on, analysis showed that most CMV-associated TCR beta chains appeared to be HLA-restricted.

PCR was performed using 60 Vbeta and 13 Jbeta primers. Generated by immunoSEQ multiplex PCR, the TCRdb table keeps only in-frame clones and is missing some. Of over 150,000 clones listed, roughly 70% are singletons. There were likely unrecorded immune exposures, though donors were nominally healthy when sampled. The J segment lost 1 base and the V segment lost 3 bases, leaving 10 bases of the junction unmatched. Germline-derived CDR1 and CDR2 are SGDLS and YYNGEE. This CDR3 spans 19 amino acids. As concerns this clone: The target antigen is unknown.

The chain couples TRBV9 to TRBJ2-3, with 14 bases matching TRBD2. This clonotype was obtained from a male donor in good health and CMV-seronegative. The sequenced material came from PBMCs. Here the CDR3 reads CASSASGLAGAVRTDTQYF. CDR3 sequence (DNA): TGTGCCAGCAGCGCCTCGGGACTAGCGGGGGCGGTCCGCACAGATACGCAGTATTTT.